Below are 29 T cell receptor beta chains sequenced from a single sample in a study of blood T cell repertoires in COVID-19. The data were produced by immunoSEQ multiplex PCR, yet TCRdb's version contains in-frame clones alone and is incomplete. Of about 20,000 clones listed, more than 85% are singletons. Sequencing was carried out using peripheral blood. These receptors came from a man aged 70-80 years with active COVID-19.

The rearrangement joins TRBV4-1 to TRBJ2-1; 11 bases map to TRBD2. The V gene end was trimmed by 0 bases and the J gene end by 8 bases; junction bases not matched to a gene: 6. This CDR3 comprises 16 residues. CDR1 and CDR2 (germline): MGHRA, YSYEKL. The CDR3 is CASSQESSGRTDEQFF. The CDR3 bases are TGCGCCAGCAGCCAAGAATCTAGCGGGAGGACTGATGAGCAGTTCTTC.

The rearrangement joins TRBV24-1 to TRBJ2-1; 7 nucleotides agree with TRBD2. Germline trimming cut 3 bases from V and 0 bases from J; bases unmatched to any gene: 4. Germline V gene data show CDR1 as KGHDR and CDR2 as SFDVKD. The CDR3 has 16 amino acids. The chain's CDR3 is CATSDPAGSSYNEQFF. CDR3 bases: TGTGCCACCAGTGATCCAGCGGGAAGCTCCTACAATGAGCAGTTCTTC.

The CDR3, as DNA: TGTGCCAGCAGCCAAGGGACTAGCGGCTCCTACGAGCAGTACTTC. Translation: CASSQGTSGSYEQYF. The chain links TRBV3-1 (or the pseudogene TRBV3-2) to TRBJ2-7; 10 bases map to TRBD2. CDR3 length equals 15 residues. The V segment lost 1 base and the J segment 0 bases; nucleotides outside the gene matches: 0. Germline values: CDR1 LGHDT, CDR2 YNNKEL (reference sequence).

CDR3 sequence: CASSLGQGPETQYF. Here the CDR3 DNA reads TGCGCCAGCAGCCTCGGACAGGGCCCAGAGACCCAGTACTTC. The rearrangement uses TRBV5-1 and TRBJ2-5, with 8 bases aligning to TRBD1. Germline trimming cut 4 bases from V and 4 bases from J; bases unmatched to any gene: 6. The CDR3 contains 14 residues. The germline gives CDR1 SGHRS, CDR2 YFSETQ.

The chain combines TRBV3-1 (or the pseudogene TRBV3-2) with TRBJ1-3; 10 bases are a match to TRBD1. Germline lookup yields CDR1 LGHDT and CDR2 YNNKEL (reference sequence). With 0 bases clipped from V and 6 bases from J, the junction kept 8 bases outside the gene matches. CDR3 length: 17 residues. The DNA for the CDR3 is TGTGCCAGCAGCCAAGATTCTGCCGGGACAGGGGTAAACACCATATATTTT. Its protein is CASSQDSAGTGVNTIYF.

The V call is TRBV2, the J call TRBJ1-5; the D is unclear. Germline loops: CDR1 SNHLY, CDR2 FYNNEI. The CDR3 extends over 15 amino acids. Trimming shortened V by 3 bases and J by 2 bases, and 11 bases separated the two germline ends. CDR3 amino acids: CASSDGRLGNQPQHF. The CDR3 DNA is TGTGCCAGCAGTGATGGGCGTTTGGGCAATCAGCCCCAGCATTTT.

The chain has TRBV24-1 and TRBJ1-2; 7 nucleotides align to TRBD1. V shed 2 bases, J shed 8 bases, and the junction held 10 bases outside the gene matches. This CDR3 spans 15 amino acids. The germline gives CDR1 KGHDR, CDR2 SFDVKD. CDR3 residues: CATSDSKTGMSGYTF. The CDR3 DNA follows: TGTGCCACCAGTGATTCGAAGACAGGGATGAGCGGCTACACCTTC.

For this clone: This CDR3 is also generated by other DNA sequences in the sample. The chain carries TRBV2 and TRBJ2-3, with D tentatively TRBD1 (7 bases). The length of the CDR3 is 15 residues. CDR1 is SNHLY and CDR2 is FYNNEI in the germline V gene. The V end lost 6 bases, the J end lost 0 bases, and 13 bases lay between the germline ends. The CDR3 DNA sequence: TGTGCCAGCAGGGGCGGGACAGCAAGCACAGATACGCAGTATTTT. This gives the protein CASRGGTASTDTQYF.

As DNA, the CDR3 is TGTGCCTGGAGTGTTAGCGGGGGGGCAACAGATACGCAGTATTTT. This codes for CAWSVSGGATDTQYF. V gene TRBV30 combines with J gene TRBJ2-3; 11 positions agree with TRBD2. Germline V gene sequence: CDR1 GTSNPN, CDR2 SVGIG (reference sequence). Trimming cost V 0 bases and J 3 bases; bases outside gene matches: 2. The CDR3 runs 15 residues.

J is TRBJ2-3 and V is TRBV27; 8 nucleotides match TRBD2. Germline V gene lookup returns CDR1 MNHEY and CDR2 SMNVEV (reference sequence). The V gene end was trimmed by 5 bases and the J gene end by 6 bases; junction bases not matched to a gene: 7. This CDR3 is built from 14 residues. The CDR3 nucleotides read TGTGCCAGCAGTATCGAGCGGGAGTGGGATACGCAGTATTTT. Amino acids: CASSIEREWDTQYF.

The J gene is TRBJ1-1, the V gene TRBV6-6; no firm D call. Trimming removed 0 bases at V and 5 bases at J, with 13 bases between. The germline gives CDR1 MNHNY, CDR2 SVGAGI (reference sequence). The CDR3 has 15 amino acids. In DNA form, the CDR3 reads TGTGCCAGCAGTTACTCCATTGCTTCAGGAACTGAAGCTTTCTTT. It encodes CASSYSIASGTEAFF.

This sequence joins TRBV28 and TRBJ2-3, with a possible D match to TRBD2 (5 bases). The CDR3 runs 14 residues. Germline V gene lookup returns CDR1 MDHEN and CDR2 SYDVKM. The V end was cut by 3 bases, the J end by 5 bases, with 12 bases between. CDR3 sequence: CASSFRGYQDTQYF. The CDR3 DNA is TGTGCCAGCAGTTTTAGAGGGTACCAAGATACGCAGTATTTT. The full variable domain, completed using reference TRBV28 and TRBJ2-3, is DVKVTQSSRYLVKRTGEKVFLECVQDMDHENMFWYRQDPGLGLRLIYFSYDVKMKEKGDIPEGYSVSREKKERFSLILESASTNQTSMYLCASSFRGYQDTQYFGPGTRLTVL.

The sample holds one count of this clone. The CDR3 sequence is CASSLTPDYGYTF. CDR3 in DNA: TGTGCCAGCAGCTTAACTCCAGATTATGGCTACACCTTC. The genes are TRBV7-3 and TRBJ1-2; D unclear. The CDR3 runs 13 residues. CDR1 is SGHTA, CDR2 FQGTGA, per germline. With 0 bases removed from V and 5 bases from J, the gap between germline ends came to 7 bases.

J is TRBJ2-3 and V is TRBV7-2; D might be TRBD2 (6 bases). Germline lookup yields CDR1 SGHTA and CDR2 FQGNSA. This CDR3 has 16 amino acids. Trimming removed 3 bases from V and 0 bases from J, with 13 bases in between. Here the CDR3 reads CASSLTLATSTDTQYF. The CDR3 nucleotides are TGTGCCAGCAGCTTGACCCTAGCGACTAGCACAGATACGCAGTATTTT.

V gene TRBV6-2 or TRBV6-3 combines with J gene TRBJ2-5, with TRBD1 matching 11 bases. CDR1 is MNHEY, CDR2 SVGEGT, per germline. V trimming: 4 bases; J trimming: 4 bases; junction bases outside the gene matches: 8. The CDR3 totals 16 residues. CDR3 DNA: TGTGCCAGCAGTTCCCCTGGGACAGGGGGACTAGAGACCCAGTACTTC. This gives the protein CASSSPGTGGLETQYF.

This clone was counted a few times. V is TRBV19 and J is TRBJ1-2; D gene ambiguous. The CDR3 covers 14 residues. The ends were cut back, 7 bases at V and 2 bases at J, with 14 bases in the middle. In germline, CDR1 is LNHDA, CDR2 SQIVND (reference sequence). CDR3: CASTRVRNNYGYTF. The DNA for the CDR3 is TGTGCCAGTACCCGGGTACGGAACAACTATGGCTACACCTTC.

This CDR3 reads CAWNGQGSTDTQYF. CDR3 coding DNA: TGTGCCTGGAACGGACAGGGAAGCACAGATACGCAGTATTTT. The V and J genes are TRBV30 and TRBJ2-3; 8 bases align to TRBD1. This CDR3 has 14 residues. With 4 bases clipped from V and 0 bases from J, the junction kept 3 bases outside the gene matches. Per the germline V gene, CDR1 is GTSNPN and CDR2 is SVGIG (reference sequence).

The rearrangement links TRBV6-2 or TRBV6-3 to TRBJ1-2; D gene unclear. V lost 4 bases and J 8 bases, leaving 11 bases between the germline ends. The CDR3 covers 12 residues. From germline, CDR1 is MNHEY and CDR2 SVGEGT. The DNA for the CDR3 is TGTGCCAGCAGTTTCCGAGGGATGGGCTACACCTTC. This encodes CASSFRGMGYTF.

The chain recombines TRBV3-1 (or the pseudogene TRBV3-2) with TRBJ2-5; 8 bases line up with TRBD2. Germline values: CDR1 LGHDT, CDR2 YNNKEL (reference sequence). The J segment lost 2 bases and the V segment lost 8 bases, leaving 4 bases of the junction unmatched. CDR3 length equals 13 residues. CDR3 DNA sequence: TGTGCCAGCGCGCGGGGGGAACAAGAGACCCAGTACTTC. As protein: CASARGEQETQYF.

V is TRBV11-3 and J is TRBJ2-2; D unresolved. Germline CDR1 SGHNT, CDR2 YENEEA. Between the trimmed V and J ends, which lost 4 bases and 6 bases, there was a span of 3 bases. The CDR3 consists of 11 residues. The CDR3 is CASSSSGELFF. The CDR3 DNA follows: TGTGCCAGCAGCTCGTCCGGGGAGCTGTTTTTT.

The J gene is TRBJ1-1, the V gene TRBV5-5, with D possibly matching TRBD1 (5 bases). Germline V CDR1 and CDR2: SGHKS, YYEKEE (reference sequence). There are 14 residues in the CDR3. Trimming stripped 0 bases from V and 3 bases from J, with 9 bases between. The CDR3, as DNA: TGTGCCAGCAGCTTGGTAGGGGCGGACACTGAAGCTTTCTTT. Its translation is CASSLVGADTEAFF.

CDR3 sequence (DNA): TGTGCCAGCAGTCCCGACTGGCGGAGGTCCTACAATGAGCAGTTCTTC. This sequence encodes CASSPDWRRSYNEQFF. The rearrangement uses TRBV6-2 or TRBV6-3 and TRBJ2-1; maybe TRBD2 (5 bases). Trimming left V 5 bases short and J 1 base short, with 15 bases between. Germline assignment: CDR1 MNHEY and CDR2 SVGEGT. This CDR3 contains 16 residues.

The rearrangement joins TRBV30 to TRBJ2-1; 15 bases fit TRBD2. CDR1 GTSNPN and CDR2 SVGIG come from the germline V gene (reference sequence). V gave up 2 bases and J gave up 6 bases; unmatched junction bases: 2. The CDR3 runs to 15 residues. As DNA, the CDR3 is TGTGCCTGGAGTAGGACTAGCGGGGGGGCCAATGAGCAGTTCTTC. It codes for CAWSRTSGGANEQFF.

This sequence joins TRBV11-2 and TRBJ2-1; TRBD1 might be the D (5 bases). Per germline, CDR1 SGHAT and CDR2 FQNNGV. V gave up 1 base and J gave up 6 bases, with 7 bases separating them. The CDR3 covers 13 residues. Here the CDR3 reads CASSLARVNEQFF. The CDR3 DNA reads as TGTGCCAGCAGCTTAGCCAGGGTCAATGAGCAGTTCTTC.

The rearrangement links TRBV6-2 or TRBV6-3 to TRBJ2-1; possibly TRBD1 for D (6 bases). This CDR3 spans 13 amino acids. CDR1 MNHEY and CDR2 SVGEGT come from the germline V gene. V dropped 4 bases and J dropped 6 bases, with 10 bases sitting between them. The CDR3 nucleotides read TGTGCCAGCAGTTTTGGCAGGGGCAATGAGCAGTTCTTC. The encoded protein is CASSFGRGNEQFF.

The rearrangement links TRBV10-2 to TRBJ1-5; 8 bases agree with TRBD1. Per the germline V gene, CDR1 is WSHSY and CDR2 is SAAADI. The V and J ends lost 8 bases and 3 bases, in that order; junction bases with no gene match: 9. The CDR3 spans 15 residues. The CDR3 sequence: CASGGAGGPNQPQHF. In nucleotides, the CDR3 is TGCGCCAGCGGGGGGGCAGGGGGCCCCAATCAGCCCCAGCATTTT.

The chain recombines TRBV29-1 with TRBJ2-2; D might be TRBD2 (7 bases). The CDR3 length is 13 residues. Germline CDR1 is SQVTM and CDR2 is ANQGSEA. Trimming left V 4 bases short and J 8 bases short, with 14 bases between. The CDR3 DNA reads TGCAGCGTTGGCGGGAGAGGGACAGGGGAGCTGTTTTTT. Translated: CSVGGRGTGELFF.

V and J are TRBV29-1 and TRBJ2-2; the D is unclear. Germline CDR1 is SQVTM and CDR2 is ANQGSEA. The CDR3 is 13 residues long. Trimming pared 4 bases from V and 4 bases from J, leaving 10 bases between. CDR3 amino acids: CSVGLSSTGELFF. The CDR3 DNA is TGCAGCGTTGGGCTTTCGTCCACCGGGGAGCTGTTTTTT.

The chain combines TRBV10-3 with TRBJ2-7, with TRBD1 identical over 11 bases. V lost 4 bases and J lost 5; bases outside the gene matches: 4. Germline CDR1 ENHRY, CDR2 SYGVKD. The CDR3 length is 14 residues. CDR3 DNA sequence: TGTGCCATCAGTGGGACAGGGGGCGTGAACGAGCAGTACTTC. Translation: CAISGTGGVNEQYF.